This T cell receptor (beta chain) was obtained from a study of vaccination effects on CD4 cells after COVID-19. Sequencing followed a ViraFEST assay step that expanded antigen-specific CD4+ T cells with viral peptide pools. Subsequent to roughly 9 days of culture, CD4+ T cells were isolated. Vaccine administered to participants consisted of two doses of either BNT162b2 or mRNA-1273. Absence of prior SARS-CoV-2 infection characterized the vaccine recipients, who showed negative nucleocapsid antibodies. On days 3 and 7, fresh IL-2 medium replaced half the medium. Per germline, CDR1 MDHEN and CDR2 SYDVKM. Losses at the gene ends were 6 bases for V and 4 bases for J; bases not matched to a gene: 3. The CDR3 runs 14 residues. Sequencing was performed with immunoSEQ multiplex PCR; in TCRdb, only in-frame clones are kept and a portion is missing. The sample has under 40,000 clones; approximately 82% are singletons.

This clone was detected only once. No antigen is known for it. V and J are TRBV28 and TRBJ1-4; TRBD1 matches 9 bases. The source is a human donor who received a COVID-19 vaccine. Some clones in this sample may be carry-over from other donors' samples. Sequenced here: CD4+ T cells from PBMCs cultured with HCoV-NL63 spike peptides, sampled after COVID-19 vaccination. CDR3 region: CASSPGQGNEKLFF. CDR3 nucleotides: TGTGCCAGCAGCCCGGGACAGGGTAATGAAAAACTGTTTTTT.